This T cell receptor beta chain was retrieved from a study of blood T cell repertoires in COVID-19. Study-wide context: Researchers got acute and convalescent COVID-19 samples from the United States, Italy and Spain.

The V end was cut by 6 bases, the J end by 3 bases, with 9 bases between. This CDR3 is built from 12 residues. Germline values: CDR1 SQVTM, CDR2 ANQGSEA. There are a few counts of this clone. Data came from immunoSEQ multiplex PCR; TCRdb stores just in-frame clones and leaves some out. Counted here are tens of thousands of clones, 80% to 85% occurring once; the ten biggest clones make up around 12%. V gene TRBV29-1 combines with J gene TRBJ2-1; D perhaps matches TRBD1 (5 bases). Sequenced sample: peripheral blood. This receptor was obtained from a human donor in a cohort sampled during active COVID-19. In DNA, the CDR3 is TGCAGCGTAGATCAGGGCTACAATGAGCAGTTCTTC. Translated, it gives CSVDQGYNEQFF.